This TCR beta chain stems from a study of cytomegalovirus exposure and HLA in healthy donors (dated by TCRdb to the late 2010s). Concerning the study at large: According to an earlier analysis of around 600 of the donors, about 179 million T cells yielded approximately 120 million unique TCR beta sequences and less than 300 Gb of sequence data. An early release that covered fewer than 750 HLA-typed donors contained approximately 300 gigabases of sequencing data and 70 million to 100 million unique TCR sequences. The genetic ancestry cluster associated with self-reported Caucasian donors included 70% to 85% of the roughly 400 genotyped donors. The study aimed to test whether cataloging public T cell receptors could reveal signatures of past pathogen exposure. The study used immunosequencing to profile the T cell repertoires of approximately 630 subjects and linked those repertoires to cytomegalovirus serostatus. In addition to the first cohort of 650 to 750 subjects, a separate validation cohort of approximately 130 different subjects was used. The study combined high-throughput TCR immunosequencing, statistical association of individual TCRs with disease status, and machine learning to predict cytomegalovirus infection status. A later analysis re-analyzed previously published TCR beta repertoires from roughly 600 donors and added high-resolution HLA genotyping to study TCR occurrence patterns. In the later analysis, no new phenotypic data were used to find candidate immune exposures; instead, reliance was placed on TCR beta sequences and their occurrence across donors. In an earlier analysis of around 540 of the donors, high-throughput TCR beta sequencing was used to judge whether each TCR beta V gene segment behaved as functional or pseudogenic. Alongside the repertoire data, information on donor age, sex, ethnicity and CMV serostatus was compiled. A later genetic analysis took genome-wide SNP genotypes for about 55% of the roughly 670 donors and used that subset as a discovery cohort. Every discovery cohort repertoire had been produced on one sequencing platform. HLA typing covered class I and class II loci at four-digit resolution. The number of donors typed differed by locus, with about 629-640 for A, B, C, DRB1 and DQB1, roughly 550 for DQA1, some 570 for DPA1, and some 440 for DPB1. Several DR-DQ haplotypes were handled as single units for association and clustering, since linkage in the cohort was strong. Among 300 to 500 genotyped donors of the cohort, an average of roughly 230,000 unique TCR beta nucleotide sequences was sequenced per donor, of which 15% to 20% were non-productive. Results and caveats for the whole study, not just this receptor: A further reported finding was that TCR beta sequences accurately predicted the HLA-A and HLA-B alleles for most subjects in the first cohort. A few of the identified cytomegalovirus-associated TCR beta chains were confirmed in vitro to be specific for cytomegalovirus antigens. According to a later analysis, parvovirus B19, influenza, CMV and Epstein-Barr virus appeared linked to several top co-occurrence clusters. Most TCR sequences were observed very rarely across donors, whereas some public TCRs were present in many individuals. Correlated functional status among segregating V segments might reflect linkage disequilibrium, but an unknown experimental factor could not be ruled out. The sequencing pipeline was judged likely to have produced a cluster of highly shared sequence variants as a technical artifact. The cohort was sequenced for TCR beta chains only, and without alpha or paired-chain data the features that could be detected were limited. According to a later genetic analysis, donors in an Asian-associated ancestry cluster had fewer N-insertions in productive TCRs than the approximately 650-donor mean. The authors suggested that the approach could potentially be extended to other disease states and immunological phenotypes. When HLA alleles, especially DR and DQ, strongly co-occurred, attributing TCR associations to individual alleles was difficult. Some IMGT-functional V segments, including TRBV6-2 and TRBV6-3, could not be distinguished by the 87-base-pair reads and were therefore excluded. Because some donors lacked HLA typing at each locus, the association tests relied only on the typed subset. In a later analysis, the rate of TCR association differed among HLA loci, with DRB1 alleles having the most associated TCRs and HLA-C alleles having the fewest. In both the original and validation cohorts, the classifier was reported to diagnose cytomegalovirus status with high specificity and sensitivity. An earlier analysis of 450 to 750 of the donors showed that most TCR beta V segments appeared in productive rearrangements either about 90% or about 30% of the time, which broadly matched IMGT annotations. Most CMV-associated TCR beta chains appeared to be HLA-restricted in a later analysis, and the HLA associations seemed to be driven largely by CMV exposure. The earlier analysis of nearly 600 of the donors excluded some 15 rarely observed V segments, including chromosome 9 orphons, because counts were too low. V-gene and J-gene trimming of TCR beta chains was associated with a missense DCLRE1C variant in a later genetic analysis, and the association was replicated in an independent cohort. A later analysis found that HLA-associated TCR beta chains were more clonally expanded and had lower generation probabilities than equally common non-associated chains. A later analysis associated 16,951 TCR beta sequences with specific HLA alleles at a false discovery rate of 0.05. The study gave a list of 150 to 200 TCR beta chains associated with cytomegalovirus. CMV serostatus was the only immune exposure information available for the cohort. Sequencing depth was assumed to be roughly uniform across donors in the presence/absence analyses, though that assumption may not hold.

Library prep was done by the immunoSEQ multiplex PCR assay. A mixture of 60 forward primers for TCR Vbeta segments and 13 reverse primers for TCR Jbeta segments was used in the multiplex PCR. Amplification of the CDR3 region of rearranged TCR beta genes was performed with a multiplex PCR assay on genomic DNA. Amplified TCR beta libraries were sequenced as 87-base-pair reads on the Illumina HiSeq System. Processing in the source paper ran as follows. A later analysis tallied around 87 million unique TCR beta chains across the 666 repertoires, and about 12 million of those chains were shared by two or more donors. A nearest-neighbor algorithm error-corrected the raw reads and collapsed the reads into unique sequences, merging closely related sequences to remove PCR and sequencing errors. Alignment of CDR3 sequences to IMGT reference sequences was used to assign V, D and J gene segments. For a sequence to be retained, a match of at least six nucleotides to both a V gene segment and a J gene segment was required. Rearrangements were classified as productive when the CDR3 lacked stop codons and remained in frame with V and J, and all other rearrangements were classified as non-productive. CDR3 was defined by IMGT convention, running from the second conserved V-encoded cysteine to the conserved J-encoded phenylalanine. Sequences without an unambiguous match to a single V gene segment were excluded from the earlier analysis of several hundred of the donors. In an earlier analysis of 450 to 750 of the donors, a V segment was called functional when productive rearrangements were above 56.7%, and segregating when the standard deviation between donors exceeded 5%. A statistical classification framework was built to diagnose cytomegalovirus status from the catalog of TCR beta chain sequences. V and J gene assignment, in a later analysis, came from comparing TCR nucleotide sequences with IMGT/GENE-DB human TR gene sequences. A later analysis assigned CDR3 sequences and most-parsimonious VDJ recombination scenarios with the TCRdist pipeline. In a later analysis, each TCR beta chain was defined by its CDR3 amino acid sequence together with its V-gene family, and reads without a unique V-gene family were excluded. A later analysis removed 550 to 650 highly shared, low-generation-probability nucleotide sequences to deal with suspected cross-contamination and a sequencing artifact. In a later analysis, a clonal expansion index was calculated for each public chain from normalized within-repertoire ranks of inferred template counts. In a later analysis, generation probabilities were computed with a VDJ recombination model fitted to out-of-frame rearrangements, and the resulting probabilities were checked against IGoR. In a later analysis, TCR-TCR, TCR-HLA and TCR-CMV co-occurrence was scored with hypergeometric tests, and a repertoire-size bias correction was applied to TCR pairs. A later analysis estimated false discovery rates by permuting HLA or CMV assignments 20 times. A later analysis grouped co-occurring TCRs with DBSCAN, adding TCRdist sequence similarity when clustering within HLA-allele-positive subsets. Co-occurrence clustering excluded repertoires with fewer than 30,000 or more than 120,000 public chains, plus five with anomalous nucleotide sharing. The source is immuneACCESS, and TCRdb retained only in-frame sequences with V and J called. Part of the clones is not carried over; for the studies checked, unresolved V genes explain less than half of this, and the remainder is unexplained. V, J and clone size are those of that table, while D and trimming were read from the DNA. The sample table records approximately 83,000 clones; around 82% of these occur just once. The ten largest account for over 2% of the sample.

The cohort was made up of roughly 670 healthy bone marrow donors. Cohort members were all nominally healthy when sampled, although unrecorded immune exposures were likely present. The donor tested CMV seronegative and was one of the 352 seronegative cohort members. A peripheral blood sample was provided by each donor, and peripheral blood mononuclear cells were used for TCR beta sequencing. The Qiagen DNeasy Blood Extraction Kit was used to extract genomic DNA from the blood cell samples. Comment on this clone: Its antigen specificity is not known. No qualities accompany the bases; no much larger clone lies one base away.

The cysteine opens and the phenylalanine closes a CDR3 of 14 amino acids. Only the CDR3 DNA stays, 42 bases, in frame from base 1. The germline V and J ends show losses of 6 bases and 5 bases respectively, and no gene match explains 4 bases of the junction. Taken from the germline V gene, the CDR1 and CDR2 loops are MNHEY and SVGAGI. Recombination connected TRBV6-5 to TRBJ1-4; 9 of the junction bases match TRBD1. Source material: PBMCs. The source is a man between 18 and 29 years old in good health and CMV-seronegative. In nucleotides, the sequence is TGTGCCAGCAGATATGGACAGGGGAATGAAAAACTGTTTTTT. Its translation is CASRYGQGNEKLFF.